This T cell receptor (beta chain) was found in a study of T cell responses to AZD1222 COVID-19 vaccine. TCRdb's table, derived via immunoSEQ multiplex PCR, lists solely in-frame clones and lacks some. The sample holds approximately 100,000 clones, 80% to 95% seen once. CDR1 is SGHTA and CDR2 is FQGNSA in the germline V gene. V was clipped by 1 base and J by 2 bases, with 14 bases between them. This CDR3 is 16 amino acids long. This TCR came from an adult in good health. This sequence joins TRBV7-2 and TRBJ1-1; no clear D gene. Sequencing used peripheral blood, obtained on day 0 of AZD1222 vaccination. The CDR3 spells CASSLEVWYSNTEAFF. Here the CDR3 DNA reads TGTGCCAGCAGCTTAGAGGTCTGGTACAGTAACACTGAAGCTTTCTTT.